The clone carrying this T cell receptor (beta chain) has a count of ten or more. The antigen is undetermined. The CDR3 runs to 15 residues. The germline V gene encodes CDR1 GTSNPN and CDR2 SVGIG (reference sequence). Losses at the gene ends were 4 bases for V and 8 bases for J; bases not matched to a gene: 10. Aged 18 to 65, the patients had hyperthyroidism that was newly diagnosed and had lasted under 2 months. Reasons for excluding patients were uncontrolled infection, other autoimmune disease, pregnancy or lactation. The source material, RNA transcripts, was used to amplify TCR beta CDR3 regions. The TCR CDR3 first-round RT-PCR relied on the HTBI primer set. TCRdb reprocessed the multiplex PCR reads via MiXCR and lists one record per CDR3 protein. The sample holds hundreds of thousands of distinct CDR3 sequences, 12% to 15% seen once. This record belongs to a study of T cells in Graves' hyperthyroidism and ophthalmopathy. Overall study results and limits: Model output signaled ophthalmopathy a median roughly six months ahead of onset.

Sequencing input: blood. The TCR originated in a woman under 30 with Graves' hyperthyroidism. This rearrangement joins TRBV30 to TRBJ2-1; 11 nucleotides align to TRBD2. The CDR3 sequence is CAWKIAGGPSDEQFF. CDR3 nucleotide sequence: TGTGCCTGGAAAATAGCGGGAGGGCCTTCGGATGAGCAGTTCTTC.